What follows is one T cell receptor beta chain and its context. This record belongs to a study of blood T cell repertoires in COVID-19. Only in-frame clones appear in the TCRdb table, and some are missing; sequencing was by immunoSEQ multiplex PCR. The data show around 170,000 clones, about 89% seen once. Germline-derived CDR1 and CDR2 are LNHDA and SQIVND (reference sequence). This CDR3 region has 15 residues. Unmatched junction bases numbered 9, after V lost 5 bases and J lost 3 bases. Sequenced: peripheral blood. The V call is TRBV19, the J call TRBJ2-7, with 8 positions matching TRBD1. This TCR came from a man between 18 and 35 years old who had recovered from COVID-19. CDR3 residues: CASSVAGTGSYEQYF. CDR3 DNA sequence: TGTGCCAGTAGTGTTGCCGGGACAGGCAGCTACGAGCAGTACTTC.